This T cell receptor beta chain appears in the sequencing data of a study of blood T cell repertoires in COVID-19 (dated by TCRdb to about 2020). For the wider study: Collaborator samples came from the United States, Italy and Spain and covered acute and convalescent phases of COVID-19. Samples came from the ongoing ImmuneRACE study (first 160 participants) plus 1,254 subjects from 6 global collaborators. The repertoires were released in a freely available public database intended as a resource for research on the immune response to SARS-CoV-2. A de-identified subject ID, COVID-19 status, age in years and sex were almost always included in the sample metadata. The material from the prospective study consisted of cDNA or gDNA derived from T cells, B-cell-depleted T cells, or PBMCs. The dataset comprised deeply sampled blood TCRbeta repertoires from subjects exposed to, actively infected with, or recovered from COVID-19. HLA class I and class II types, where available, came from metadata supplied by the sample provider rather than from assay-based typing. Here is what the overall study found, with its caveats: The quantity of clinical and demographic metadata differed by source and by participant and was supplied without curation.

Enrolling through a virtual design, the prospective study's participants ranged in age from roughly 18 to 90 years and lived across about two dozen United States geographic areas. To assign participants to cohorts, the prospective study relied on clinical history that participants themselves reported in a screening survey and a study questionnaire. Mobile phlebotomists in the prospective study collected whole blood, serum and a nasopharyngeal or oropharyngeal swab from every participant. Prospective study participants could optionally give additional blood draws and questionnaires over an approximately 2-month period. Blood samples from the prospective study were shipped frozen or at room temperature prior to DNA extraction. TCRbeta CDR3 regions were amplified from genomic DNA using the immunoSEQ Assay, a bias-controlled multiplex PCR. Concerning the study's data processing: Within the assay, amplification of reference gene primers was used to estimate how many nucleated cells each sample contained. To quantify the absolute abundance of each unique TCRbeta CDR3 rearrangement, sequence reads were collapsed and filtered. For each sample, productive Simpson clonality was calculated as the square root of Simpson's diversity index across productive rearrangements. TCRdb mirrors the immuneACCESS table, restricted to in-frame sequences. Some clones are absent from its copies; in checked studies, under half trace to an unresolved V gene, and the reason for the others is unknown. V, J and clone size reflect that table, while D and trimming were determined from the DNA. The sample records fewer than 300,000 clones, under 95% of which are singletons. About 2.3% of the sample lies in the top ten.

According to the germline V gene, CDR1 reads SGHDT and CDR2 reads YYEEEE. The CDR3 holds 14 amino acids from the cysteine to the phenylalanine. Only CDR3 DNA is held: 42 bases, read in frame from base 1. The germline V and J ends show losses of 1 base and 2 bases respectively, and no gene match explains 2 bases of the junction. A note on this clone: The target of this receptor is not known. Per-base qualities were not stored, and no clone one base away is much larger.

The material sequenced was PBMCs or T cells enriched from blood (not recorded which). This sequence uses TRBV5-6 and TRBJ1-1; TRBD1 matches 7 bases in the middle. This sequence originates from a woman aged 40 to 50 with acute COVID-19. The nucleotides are TGTGCCAGCAGCTTGTGGACAGGCAACACTGAAGCTTTCTTT. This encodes CASSLWTGNTEAFF.